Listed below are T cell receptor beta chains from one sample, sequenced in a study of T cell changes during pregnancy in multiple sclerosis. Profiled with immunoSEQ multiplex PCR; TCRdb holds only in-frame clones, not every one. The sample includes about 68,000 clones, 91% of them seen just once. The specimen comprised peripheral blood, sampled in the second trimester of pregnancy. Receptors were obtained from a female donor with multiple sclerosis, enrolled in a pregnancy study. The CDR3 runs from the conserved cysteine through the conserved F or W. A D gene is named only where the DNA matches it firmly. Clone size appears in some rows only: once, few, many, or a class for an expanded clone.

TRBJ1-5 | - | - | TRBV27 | CASSSGGQPQHF | TGTGCCAGCAGTTCGGGGGGACAGCCCCAGCATTTT
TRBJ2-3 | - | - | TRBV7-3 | CASSLRGWGGGGTDTQYF | TGTGCCAGCAGCTTACGTGGGTGGGGAGGGGGAGGCACAGATACGCAGTATTTT
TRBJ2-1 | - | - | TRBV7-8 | CASRNRGINEQFF | TGTGCCAGCAGGAACCGGGGAATCAATGAGCAGTTCTTC
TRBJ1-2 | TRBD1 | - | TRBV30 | CAWSDQGASYGYTF | TGTGCCTGGAGTGACCAGGGGGCCTCCTATGGCTACACCTTC
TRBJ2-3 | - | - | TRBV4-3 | CASSQGLEGDTQYF | TGCGCCAGCAGCCAAGGACTAGAGGGAGATACGCAGTATTTT
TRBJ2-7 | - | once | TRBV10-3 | CAISESVGGYEQYF | TGTGCCATCAGTGAGTCGGTGGGGGGATACGAGCAGTACTTC
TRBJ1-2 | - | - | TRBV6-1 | CASNRAFNYGYTF | TGTGCCAGCAACAGAGCTTTTAACTATGGCTACACCTTC
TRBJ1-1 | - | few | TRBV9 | CASRPIARGVVEAFF | TGTGCCAGCAGGCCCATAGCCAGGGGTGTCGTTGAAGCTTTCTTT
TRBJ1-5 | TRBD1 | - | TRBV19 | CASSMEDRNNQPQHF | TGTGCCAGTAGTATGGAGGACAGGAACAATCAGCCCCAGCATTTT
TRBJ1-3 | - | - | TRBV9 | CASSVWAKVPSGNTIYF | TGTGCCAGCAGCGTGTGGGCGAAGGTTCCCTCTGGAAACACCATATATTTT
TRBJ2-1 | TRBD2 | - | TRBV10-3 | CATGLAGNNEQFF | TGTGCCACCGGACTAGCGGGGAACAATGAGCAGTTCTTC
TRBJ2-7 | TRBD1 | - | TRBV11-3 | CASPRGTGGYPSSYEQYF | TGTGCCAGCCCCCGAGGGACAGGGGGCTATCCCAGCTCCTACGAGCAGTACTTC
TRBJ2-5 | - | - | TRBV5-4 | CASSLGIGRDQETQYF | TGTGCCAGCAGCTTGGGGATAGGCAGGGATCAAGAGACCCAGTACTTC
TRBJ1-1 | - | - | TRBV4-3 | CASSQDMTVNTEAFF | TGCGCCAGCAGCCAAGATATGACAGTGAACACTGAAGCTTTCTTT
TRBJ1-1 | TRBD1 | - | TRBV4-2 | CASSTRQGADTEAFF | TGTGCCAGCAGCACCCGACAGGGGGCTGACACTGAAGCTTTCTTT
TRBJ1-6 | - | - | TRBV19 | CASSPWKEGSPLHF | TGTGCCAGTAGCCCCTGGAAGGAGGGCTCACCCCTCCACTTT
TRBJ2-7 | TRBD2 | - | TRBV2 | CASSVERGGSYEQYF | TGTGCCAGCAGTGTTGAACGGGGGGGGTCCTACGAGCAGTACTTC
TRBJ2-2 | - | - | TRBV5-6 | CASSLQAGQPGTGELFF | TGTGCCAGCAGCTTGCAGGCAGGCCAACCCGGCACCGGGGAGCTGTTTTTT
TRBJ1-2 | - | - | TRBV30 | CAWSPPNYGYTF | TGTGCCTGGAGTCCTCCGAACTATGGCTACACCTTC
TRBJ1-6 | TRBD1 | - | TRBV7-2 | CASSFGQDGPLHF | TGTGCCAGCAGCTTCGGACAGGATGGACCCCTCCACTTT
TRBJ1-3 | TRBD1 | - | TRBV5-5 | CASSLVGQGRNTIYF | TGTGCCAGCAGCTTGGTGGGACAGGGGAGGAACACCATATATTTT
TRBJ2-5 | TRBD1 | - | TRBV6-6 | CASSYLGTAQETQYF | TGTGCCAGCAGTTACTTAGGGACAGCACAAGAGACCCAGTACTTC
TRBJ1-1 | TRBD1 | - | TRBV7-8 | CASSLLGQGGTEAFF | TGTGCCAGCAGCCTCCTGGGACAGGGAGGGACTGAAGCTTTCTTT
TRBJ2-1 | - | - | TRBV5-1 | CASSLLAGSYNEQFF | TGCGCCAGCAGCTTATTAGCCGGGTCCTACAATGAGCAGTTCTTC